The 32 T cell receptor beta chains reported below all come from one sample, sequenced in a study of blood T cell repertoires in COVID-19. Measured with immunoSEQ multiplex PCR; TCRdb has only the in-frame clones, and not every one. In the table there are 240,000 or so clones, approximately 90% of which are singletons. Sequencing was done on a sample of PBMCs or T cells enriched from blood (not recorded which). The receptors were gathered from a man aged 35 to 55 who had recovered from COVID-19.

The chain couples TRBV6-5 to TRBJ1-5; TRBD1 matches 9 bases. Germline V gives CDR1 MNHEY, CDR2 SVGAGI. Trimming at V came to 5 bases and at J to 7 bases, leaving 6 bases not matched to a gene. CDR3 length: 14 amino acids. The DNA of the CDR3 is TGTGCCAGCAGTCCAACAGGGGGCAGGCAGCCCCAGCATTTT. Its translation is CASSPTGGRQPQHF.

This clone was found once. The rearrangement uses TRBV28 and TRBJ2-6; TRBD1 matches 7 bases. This CDR3 region has 16 residues. With 5 bases clipped from V and 1 base from J, the junction kept 5 bases outside the gene matches. In germline, CDR1 is MDHEN, CDR2 SYDVKM. CDR3 residues: CASSIGGLSGANVLTF. CDR3 DNA sequence: TGTGCCAGCAGTATAGGGGGCCTGTCTGGGGCCAACGTCCTGACTTTC.

The chain couples TRBV5-1 to TRBJ1-1, with 11 bases matching TRBD1. V lost 7 bases and J lost 0; bases outside the gene matches: 5. The length of the CDR3 is 15 residues. Looked up from germline, CDR1 is SGHRS and CDR2 is YFSETQ. The chain's CDR3 is CASLGTGGLNTEAFF. The CDR3, as DNA: TGCGCCAGCCTCGGGACAGGGGGGCTGAACACTGAAGCTTTCTTT.

The chain carries TRBV5-1 and TRBJ1-1; unclear D gene. V lost 2 bases to trimming and J lost 2 bases, with 7 bases between them. Germline loops: CDR1 SGHRS, CDR2 YFSETQ. The CDR3 is made up of 13 amino acids. The CDR3 DNA sequence: TGCGCCAGCAGCTTTCGGGTAAACACTGAAGCTTTCTTT. Protein: CASSFRVNTEAFF.

This clone showed up just once. The V gene is TRBV19, the J gene TRBJ1-2; 7 nucleotides agree with TRBD1. Germline CDR1 reads LNHDA; CDR2 reads SQIVND (reference sequence). This CDR3 region has 20 residues. V was pared by 6 bases and J by 4 bases, with 26 bases of the junction left unmatched. This chain's CDR3 is CASSQLPKQTGSSFSYGYTF. DNA for the CDR3: TGTGCCAGTAGCCAACTCCCAAAGCAGACAGGGAGCAGTTTCAGCTATGGCTACACCTTC.

The J gene is TRBJ2-3, the V gene TRBV7-3, with D possibly being TRBD1 (7 bases). The CDR3 sequence is 17 residues long. CDR1 and CDR2 from the germline V gene are SGHTA and FQGTGA. V lost 2 bases and J 2 bases, leaving 17 bases between the germline ends. The CDR3 protein is CASSLLVGGTVTDTQYF. The CDR3 DNA is TGTGCCAGCAGCTTACTAGTGGGCGGGACAGTCACAGATACGCAGTATTTT.

V usage is TRBV25-1 and J usage is TRBJ2-7; 7 bases are a match to TRBD1. CDR1 is MGHDK, CDR2 SYGVNS, per germline. The CDR3 totals 15 residues. J was trimmed by 2 bases and V by 8 bases; bases with no gene match: 12. The DNA of the CDR3 is TGTGCCAGCGCAACCACAGGGGAACCACCCTACGAGCAGTACTTC. It encodes CASATTGEPPYEQYF.

This sequence joins TRBV3-1 (or the pseudogene TRBV3-2) and TRBJ1-4; D perhaps matches TRBD1 (6 bases). Germline-derived CDR1 and CDR2 are LGHDT and YNNKEL (reference sequence). This CDR3 is 15 amino acids long. The germline V and J ends were trimmed by 0 bases and 11 bases, with 16 bases remaining between them. The CDR3, as DNA: TGTGCCAGCAGCCAAGATGTGGCAGGGGTAGGGAAACTGTTTTTT. Protein sequence: CASSQDVAGVGKLFF.

The chain couples TRBV28 to TRBJ2-5, with 7 bases matching TRBD2. Germline lookup yields CDR1 MDHEN and CDR2 SYDVKM. V was pared by 5 bases and J by 3 bases, with 15 bases of the junction left unmatched. CDR3 length: 17 residues. In DNA form, the CDR3 reads TGTGCCAGCAGTCCCGGGGAGGGAGTAGCGGGTGAAGAGACCCAGTACTTC. Its protein is CASSPGEGVAGEETQYF.

The CDR3 protein is CASSSGQGLPEAFF. The CDR3 nucleotides read TGTGCCAGTAGTTCGGGACAGGGCCTACCTGAAGCTTTCTTT. The chain uses TRBV19 and TRBJ1-1, with 9 positions matching TRBD1. Germline loops: CDR1 LNHDA, CDR2 SQIVND (reference sequence). The length of the CDR3 is 14 residues. The V and J ends lost 5 bases and 6 bases, in that order; junction bases with no gene match: 7.

V gene TRBV11-2 combines with J gene TRBJ2-2; 7 bases match TRBD2. CDR1 is SGHAT, CDR2 FQNNGV, per germline. The V gene end was trimmed by 3 bases and the J gene end by 3 bases; junction bases not matched to a gene: 7. CDR3 length: 16 amino acids. As DNA, the CDR3 is TGTGCCAGCAGCTTGTCGGGGGGTAGTTACACCGGGGAGCTGTTTTTT. Protein sequence: CASSLSGGSYTGELFF.

The V gene is TRBV19, the J gene TRBJ1-2; 9 bases agree with TRBD1. CDR3 length equals 14 residues. After removal of 6 bases from V and 5 bases from J, the junction contained 7 bases not matched to a gene. Germline loops: CDR1 LNHDA, CDR2 SQIVND (reference sequence). The CDR3 region is CASRGTGRLYGYTF. The CDR3 nucleotides read TGTGCCAGTAGGGGGACAGGGAGATTGTATGGCTACACCTTC.

The genes are TRBV2 and TRBJ2-7; 9 bases fit TRBD1. The CDR3 sequence is 14 residues long. Germline trimming cut 6 bases from V and 6 bases from J; bases unmatched to any gene: 9. Germline values: CDR1 SNHLY, CDR2 FYNNEI. The CDR3 is CASRGQGRVREQYF. CDR3 coding DNA: TGTGCCAGCAGGGGACAGGGAAGAGTTCGCGAGCAGTACTTC.

This chain connects TRBV11-2 to TRBJ2-7; 10 bases align to TRBD2. The V gene's germline CDR1 is SGHAT and CDR2 FQNNGV. With 6 bases clipped from V and 1 base from J, the junction kept 6 bases outside the gene matches. This CDR3 spans 15 amino acids. Written as DNA, the CDR3 is TGTGCCAGCAGTATCAGGACTAGCGGATCCTACGAGCAGTACTTC. Translated, it gives CASSIRTSGSYEQYF.

V gene TRBV5-1 combines with J gene TRBJ2-7; TRBD2 is a possible D gene (5 bases). The CDR3 has 16 residues. Germline V gene data show CDR1 as SGHRS and CDR2 as YFSETQ. The V end was cut by 0 bases, the J end by 0 bases, with 13 bases between. CDR3 sequence reads: CASSLDPGSVSYEQYF. The CDR3 coding sequence is TGCGCCAGCAGCTTGGATCCGGGATCGGTCTCCTACGAGCAGTACTTC. Full variable domain (outside the CDR3, taken from reference TRBV5-1 and TRBJ2-7): KAGVTQTPRYLIKTRGQQVTLSCSPISGHRSVSWYQQTPGQGLQFLFEYFSETQRNKGNFPGRFSGRQFSNSRSEMNVSTLELGDSALYLCASSLDPGSVSYEQYFGPGTRLTVT.

This chain links TRBV9 with TRBJ1-1; a possible D gene is TRBD1 (5 bases). The V end was cut by 0 bases, the J end by 5 bases, with 11 bases between. Per the germline V gene, CDR1 is SGDLS and CDR2 is YYNGEE. The CDR3 contains 14 residues. The DNA for the CDR3 is TGTGCCAGCAGCGTAGCGAGGGGAGGGACTGAAGCTTTCTTT. It codes for CASSVARGGTEAFF.

The table lists this clone with a count of one. The gene calls are TRBV4-1 and TRBJ1-1; 10 nucleotides line up with TRBD1. Per the germline V gene, CDR1 is MGHRA and CDR2 is YSYEKL. V lost 3 bases to trimming and J lost 4 bases; unmatched junction nucleotides: 11. The CDR3 consists of 17 residues. The CDR3 nucleotides read TGCGCCAGCAGCCAGCGGGGACAGGGGTATTTGGCCACTGAAGCTTTCTTT. This sequence encodes CASSQRGQGYLATEAFF.

Concerning this clone itself: The sample has other DNA sequences that encode this CDR3 too. The CDR3 DNA reads as TGCAGCGTTGAAACGGGGGGGAACACTGAAGCTTTCTTT. Amino acids: CSVETGGNTEAFF. This chain uses TRBV29-1 with TRBJ1-1, with a possible D match to TRBD1 (5 bases). The V end lost 2 bases, the J end lost 1 base, and 8 bases lay between the germline ends. In germline, CDR1 is SQVTM, CDR2 ANQGSEA. This CDR3 comprises 13 residues.

The chain uses TRBV7-9 and TRBJ2-3; 9 bases are shared with TRBD2. CDR3 length: 17 amino acids. J gave up 4 bases and V 1 base, and 9 bases lay outside the gene matches. Germline V gene sequence: CDR1 SEHNR, CDR2 FQNEAQ (reference sequence). Here the CDR3 DNA reads TGTGCCAGCAGCTTAGAGCGGGCTAGCGGGGTGTCAGATACGCAGTATTTT. This sequence encodes CASSLERASGVSDTQYF. Full variable domain (rest looked up from reference TRBV7-9 and TRBJ2-3): DTGVSQNPRHKITKRGQNVTFRCDPISEHNRLYWYRQTLGQGPEFLTYFQNEAQLEKSRLLSDRFSAERPKGSFSTLEIQRTEQGDSAMYLCASSLERASGVSDTQYFGPGTRLTVL.

The chain links TRBV5-1 to TRBJ2-7; the match to TRBD1 covers 8 bases. V was pared by 1 base and J by 3 bases, with 3 bases of the junction left unmatched. Germline-derived CDR1 and CDR2 are SGHRS and YFSETQ. The CDR3 contains 14 residues. CDR3 coding DNA: TGCGCCAGCAGCTTGACAGGGGGTCACTACGAGCAGTACTTC. Translated: CASSLTGGHYEQYF.

This chain uses TRBV5-1 with TRBJ2-2; D is possibly TRBD1 (6 bases). This CDR3 is 14 amino acids long. The germline V gene encodes CDR1 SGHRS and CDR2 YFSETQ. Trimming pared 4 bases from V and 1 base from J, leaving 8 bases between. The CDR3 here is CASSQDRNTGELFF. In DNA, the CDR3 is TGCGCCAGCAGCCAGGACAGGAACACCGGGGAGCTGTTTTTT.

This sequence joins TRBV19 and TRBJ2-5, with a weak D call TRBD1 (5 bases). This CDR3 spans 15 amino acids. From germline, CDR1 is LNHDA and CDR2 SQIVND (reference sequence). V was trimmed by 3 bases and J by 1 base, leaving 12 bases between them. CDR3 sequence reads: CASSINPGIQETQYF. CDR3 DNA: TGTGCCAGTAGTATTAACCCAGGGATCCAAGAGACCCAGTACTTC. The variable domain in full, with the rest retrieved from reference TRBV19 and TRBJ2-5, is DGGITQSPKYLFRKEGQNVTLSCEQNLNHDAMYWYRQDPGQGLRLIYYSQIVNDFQKGDIAEGYSVSREKKESFPLTVTSAQKNPTAFYLCASSINPGIQETQYFGPGTRLLVL.

The chain combines TRBV7-6 with TRBJ1-1, with a tentative D call TRBD1 (6 bases). Germline CDR1 and CDR2: SGHVS and FNYEAQ. The ends were cut back, 2 bases at V and 5 bases at J, with 12 bases in the middle. The CDR3 has 14 residues. The CDR3 nucleotides are TGTGCCAGCAGCTTACAGGGTGGGACAACTGAAGCTTTCTTT. The encoded protein is CASSLQGGTTEAFF.

This clone was seen a few times. V usage is TRBV19 and J usage is TRBJ1-2; D uncertain. CDR1 and CDR2 from the germline V gene are LNHDA and SQIVND (reference sequence). V lost 7 bases and J lost 11, with 20 bases in between. The length of the CDR3 is 13 residues. This CDR3 is CASTADSRRIYTF. CDR3 DNA sequence: TGTGCCAGTACCGCGGACTCCCGACGGATTTACACCTTC.

This clone has just a few counts. The V call is TRBV29-1, the J call TRBJ1-1, with 11 nucleotides matching TRBD1. Trimming cost V 7 bases and J 4 bases; bases outside gene matches: 8. Per the germline V gene, CDR1 is SQVTM and CDR2 is ANQGSEA. The CDR3 totals 14 residues. CDR3 nucleotide sequence: TGCAGCGCGAGAAGAGGGACAGGGGGCACTGAAGCTTTCTTT. Protein: CSARRGTGGTEAFF.

The chain is built from TRBV18 and TRBJ2-4, with D possibly matching TRBD1 (5 bases). Trimming took 1 base from V and 6 from J, leaving 16 bases between them. This CDR3 spans 16 amino acids. Germline V gives CDR1 KGHSH, CDR2 LQKENI. CDR3 protein: CASSPLDQGVGNIQYF. The CDR3 DNA sequence: TGTGCCAGCTCACCACTAGATCAAGGGGTTGGAAACATTCAGTACTTC.

The V call is TRBV19, the J call TRBJ2-2; maybe TRBD2 (6 bases). The CDR3 totals 16 residues. The V end lost 5 bases, the J end lost 8 bases, and 21 bases lay between the germline ends. The V gene's germline CDR1 is LNHDA and CDR2 SQIVND (reference sequence). CDR3 nucleotide sequence: TGTGCCAGTAGTGGCAATAGCGGAGGATATAGGGGGGAGCTGTTTTTT. Residues: CASSGNSGGYRGELFF.

Of note for this clone: The identical CDR3 is also encoded by other nucleotide sequences in the sample. The chain has TRBV12-3 or TRBV12-4 and TRBJ1-5, with D tentatively TRBD1 (6 bases). The CDR3 totals 13 residues. Trimming shortened V by 5 bases and J by 6 bases, and 11 bases separated the two germline ends. This CDR3 reads CASSLGRGQPQHF. The CDR3 region has the DNA TGTGCCAGCAGTCTTGGCAGGGGTCAGCCCCAGCATTTT.

CDR3 nucleotide sequence: TGTGCCAGCAGCCCCCGAAAAGAGGGAGTTTGGGAAAAACTGTTTTTT. Protein product: CASSPRKEGVWEKLFF. The chain combines TRBV4-2 with TRBJ1-4; D unclear. Trimming shortened V by 4 bases and J by 8 bases, and 20 bases separated the two germline ends. CDR1 LGHNA and CDR2 YNFKEQ come from the germline V gene. CDR3 length: 16 residues.

The CDR3 spells CASRLPGLGSYNEQFF. DNA for the CDR3: TGTGCCAGCAGGTTACCGGGACTAGGTTCATACAATGAGCAGTTCTTC. This chain joins TRBV7-8 and TRBJ2-1; 8 bases are shared with TRBD2. The CDR3 spans 16 residues. Germline V gene sequence: CDR1 SGHVS, CDR2 FQNEAQ. With V trimmed by 6 bases and J by 4 bases, 11 bases remained unmatched. The full variable domain, with the rest looked up from reference TRBV7-8 and TRBJ2-1, is GAGVSQSPRYKVAKRGQDVALRCDPISGHVSLFWYQQALGQGPEFLTYFQNEAQLDKSGLPSDRFFAERPEGSVSTLKIQRTQQEDSAVYLCASRLPGLGSYNEQFFGPGTRLTVL.

The chain uses TRBV28 and TRBJ1-4, with 7 bases identical to TRBD1. The CDR3 extends over 14 amino acids. Trimming cost V 6 bases and J 6 bases; bases outside gene matches: 7. Looked up from germline, CDR1 is MDHEN and CDR2 is SYDVKM. CDR3 amino acids: CASRNSGTDEKLFF. The CDR3 nucleotides are TGTGCCAGCAGGAACTCCGGGACAGATGAAAAACTGTTTTTT.

The chain is built from TRBV6-6 and TRBJ1-4; 8 bases agree with TRBD1. The CDR3 is 17 residues long. V was pared by 5 bases and J by 4 bases, with 12 bases of the junction left unmatched. Per the germline V gene, CDR1 is MNHNY and CDR2 is SVGAGI (reference sequence). This CDR3 is CASSPQGAESLNEKLFF. The CDR3 DNA follows: TGTGCCAGCAGTCCCCAGGGGGCGGAATCCCTTAATGAAAAACTGTTTTTT.